Following are 27 T cell receptor beta chains from one sample sequenced in a study of blood T cell repertoires in COVID-19. Clones were read by immunoSEQ multiplex PCR, and TCRdb kept only the in-frame ones, dropping some. This sample has tens of thousands of clones, with more than 65% found just once. The sample consisted of peripheral blood. Receptors originate from a man older than 75 with acute or convalescent COVID-19.

The chain recombines TRBV2 with TRBJ2-5, with 8 bases fitting TRBD2. Germline assignment: CDR1 SNHLY and CDR2 FYNNEI. CDR3 size: 15 residues. The ends lost 5 bases at V and 5 bases at J; junction bases unmatched: 10. CDR3 coding DNA: TGTGCCAGCAGTTCCGATCGGGGGGGCCAGGAGACCCAGTACTTC. Its translation is CASSSDRGGQETQYF.

CDR3 amino acids: CASSPSGRAPRETQYF. The CDR3 bases are TGTGCCAGCAGCCCGAGCGGACGGGCCCCCAGGGAGACCCAGTACTTC. The V gene is TRBV3-1 (or the pseudogene TRBV3-2), the J gene TRBJ2-5, with D perhaps TRBD2 (5 bases). The V and J ends lost 4 bases and 5 bases respectively, with 20 bases between them. The CDR3 sequence is 16 residues long. Germline V gives CDR1 LGHDT, CDR2 YNNKEL (reference sequence).

The V call is TRBV18, the J call TRBJ2-1, with TRBD1 as a possible D gene (5 bases). With 2 bases removed from V and 8 bases from J, the gap between germline ends came to 16 bases. There are 15 residues in the CDR3. In germline, CDR1 is KGHSH, CDR2 LQKENI. CDR3 DNA sequence: TGTGCCAGCTCACCAAGCAGGGCTGCTGTGGATGAGCAGTTCTTC. Protein: CASSPSRAAVDEQFF. Supplemented by reference TRBV18 and TRBJ2-1, the full variable domain reads NAGVMQNPRHLVRRRGQEARLRCSPMKGHSHVYWYRQLPEEGLKFMVYLQKENIIDESGMPKERFSAEFPKEGPSILRIQQVVRGDSAAYFCASSPSRAAVDEQFFGPGTRLTVL.

This sequence joins TRBV7-9 and TRBJ2-7; D perhaps matches TRBD1 (6 bases). This CDR3 is built from 13 residues. V gave up 5 bases and J gave up 4 bases, with 12 bases separating them. Germline V gene data show CDR1 as SEHNR and CDR2 as FQNEAQ (reference sequence). The CDR3 loop reads CASSRGTLYEQYF. The CDR3 DNA is TGTGCCAGCAGCAGAGGGACACTTTACGAGCAGTACTTC.

The V and J genes are TRBV29-1 and TRBJ2-1, with D unresolved. With 3 bases removed from V and 5 bases from J, the gap between germline ends came to 8 bases. The CDR3 totals 12 residues. CDR1 and CDR2 (germline): SQVTM, ANQGSEA. DNA for the CDR3: TGCAGCGTTGAGTCAGAACACAATGAGCAGTTCTTC. Its protein product is CSVESEHNEQFF.

This clone occurred once. The chain recombines TRBV5-1 with TRBJ1-4; possible D gene TRBD1, 6 bases. The germline CDR1 and CDR2 sequences are SGHRS and YFSETQ. The length of the CDR3 is 15 residues. V lost 3 bases and J lost 2, with 11 bases in between. CDR3 sequence: CASSSTGYTNEKLFF. The CDR3 DNA reads TGCGCCAGCAGCTCTACAGGGTATACTAATGAAAAACTGTTTTTT.

The genes are TRBV5-1 and TRBJ2-3, with D maybe TRBD2 (7 bases). CDR3 length equals 16 residues. Between the trimmed V and J ends, which lost 4 bases and 7 bases, there was a span of 22 bases. From germline, CDR1 is SGHRS and CDR2 YFSETQ. CDR3 loop: CASSRDSGGATHTQYF. CDR3 bases: TGCGCCAGCAGCCGGGATAGTGGGGGGGCCACCCATACGCAGTATTTT.

The chain couples TRBV5-6 to TRBJ2-5, with 9 bases lining up with TRBD2. V shed 0 bases and J 5 bases; nucleotides not matched to a gene: 8. The CDR3 length is 16 residues. CDR1 is SGHDT and CDR2 is YYEEEE in the germline V gene. CDR3 residues: CASSLGGGALMETQYF. In DNA form, the CDR3 reads TGTGCCAGCAGCTTGGGCGGGGGGGCTCTCATGGAGACCCAGTACTTC.

The chain is built from TRBV19 and TRBJ2-3, with 8 bases that match TRBD1. The junction had 3 bases not matched to a gene; V was cut back by 5 bases and J by 2 bases. The CDR3 length is 14 residues. In germline, CDR1 is LNHDA, CDR2 SQIVND (reference sequence). The CDR3 DNA follows: TGTGCCAGTAGTCAGGACAGGGCCACAGATACGCAGTATTTT. This gives the protein CASSQDRATDTQYF.

V and J are TRBV5-5 and TRBJ2-3, with TRBD2 identical over 10 bases. Germline CDR1 reads SGHKS; CDR2 reads YYEKEE (reference sequence). Trimming at V came to 5 bases and at J to 4 bases, leaving 10 bases not matched to a gene. This CDR3 is built from 16 residues. CDR3 nucleotides: TGTGCCAGCAGTCCAACCGGGACTAGCGAAGCAGATACGCAGTATTTT. Encoded protein: CASSPTGTSEADTQYF.

This clone has a count of ten or more. This chain connects TRBV7-8 to TRBJ2-3; no clear D. This CDR3 contains 12 residues. Germline lookup yields CDR1 SGHVS and CDR2 FQNEAQ. V gave up 3 bases and J gave up 10 bases, with 11 bases separating them. CDR3 coding DNA: TGTGCCAGCAGCTTTGAGAGCCATGCGCAGTATTTT. Translation gives CASSFESHAQYF.

The CDR3 spells CASSPRTSVGNTQYF. The CDR3 DNA reads as TGTGCCAGCAGTCCGCGGACTAGCGTTGGGAATACGCAGTATTTT. The genes are TRBV6-5 and TRBJ2-3, with 9 nucleotides matching TRBD2. The CDR3 spans 15 residues. V lost 5 bases and J lost 7; bases outside the gene matches: 10. Germline values: CDR1 MNHEY, CDR2 SVGAGI.

The rearrangement links TRBV5-4 to TRBJ2-2; D is possibly TRBD2 (6 bases). Trimming shortened V by 4 bases and J by 6 bases, and 16 bases separated the two germline ends. The CDR3 length is 15 residues. CDR1 and CDR2 (germline): SGHNT, YYREEE (reference sequence). In nucleotides, the CDR3 is TGTGCCAGCAGCCCGTCGACTAGTTTACCCGGGGAGCTGTTTTTT. This codes for CASSPSTSLPGELFF. Together with reference TRBV5-4 and TRBJ2-2, the CDR3 gives the full variable domain: ETGVTQSPTHLIKTRGQQVTLRCSSQSGHNTVSWYQQALGQGPQFIFQYYREEENGRGNFPPRFSGLQFPNYSSELNVNALELDDSALYLCASSPSTSLPGELFFGEGSRLTVL.

The chain carries TRBV3-1 (or the pseudogene TRBV3-2) and TRBJ1-1; maybe TRBD1 (5 bases). This CDR3 has 13 residues. V gave up 5 bases and J gave up 2 bases, with 9 bases separating them. CDR1 LGHDT and CDR2 YNNKEL come from the germline V gene (reference sequence). In nucleotides, the CDR3 is TGTGCCAGCAGCTTCAGGGTAAACACTGAAGCTTTCTTT. This codes for CASSFRVNTEAFF.

V gene TRBV18 combines with J gene TRBJ1-4, with no clear D. V was trimmed by 3 bases and J by 5 bases, leaving 10 bases between them. Germline CDR1 is KGHSH and CDR2 is LQKENI. The CDR3 spans 14 residues. The CDR3 reads CASSPARINEKLFF. The DNA of the CDR3 is TGTGCCAGCTCACCCGCCAGGATAAATGAAAAACTGTTTTTT.

This chain's CDR3 is CASSEGLAGGREQYF. In DNA form, the CDR3 reads TGCGCCAGCAGCGAGGGACTAGCGGGGGGGCGAGAGCAGTACTTC. The chain uses TRBV10-1 and TRBJ2-7; 16 bases map to TRBD2. CDR1 is WNHNN and CDR2 is SYGVQD in the germline V gene (reference sequence). V lost 6 bases to trimming and J lost 7 bases; unmatched junction nucleotides: 6. The CDR3 length is 15 residues.

This sequence joins TRBV15 and TRBJ2-7, with 9 positions matching TRBD1. The ends lost 3 bases at V and 7 bases at J; junction bases unmatched: 10. Germline lookup yields CDR1 LNHNV and CDR2 YYDKDF (reference sequence). This CDR3 region has 15 residues. The CDR3 DNA follows: TGTGCCACCAGCAGCACCCGGGACAGGGTTGGGGAGCAGTACTTC. This sequence encodes CATSSTRDRVGEQYF.

The J gene is TRBJ1-1, the V gene TRBV9; no firm D call. Germline V CDR1 and CDR2: SGDLS, YYNGEE. This CDR3 has 15 amino acids. With 0 bases removed from V and 2 bases from J, the gap between germline ends came to 11 bases. CDR3 DNA: TGTGCCAGCAGCGTAGGGCCGAGGGTCAACACTGAAGCTTTCTTT. Residues: CASSVGPRVNTEAFF.

This sequence joins TRBV5-1 and TRBJ1-2; 7 nucleotides line up with TRBD1. In germline, CDR1 is SGHRS, CDR2 YFSETQ. The CDR3 sequence is 16 residues long. The junction had 16 bases not matched to a gene; V was cut back by 3 bases and J by 8 bases. Here the CDR3 reads CASSSGQEVLAGGYTF. The CDR3 DNA follows: TGCGCCAGCAGCTCAGGACAGGAAGTGCTAGCGGGGGGCTACACCTTC.

V gene TRBV2 combines with J gene TRBJ1-2, with TRBD1 matching 12 bases. This CDR3 has 15 residues. Germline CDR1 is SNHLY and CDR2 is FYNNEI. V lost 6 bases, J lost 6 bases, and 8 bases stayed unmatched. The CDR3 region has the DNA TGTGCCAGCAGCGGAATCCGGGACAGGGGGCATGGCTACACCTTC. Protein product: CASSGIRDRGHGYTF.

The chain links TRBV3-1 (or the pseudogene TRBV3-2) to TRBJ2-5, with TRBD2 identical over 15 bases. With 4 bases clipped from V and 5 bases from J, the junction kept 8 bases outside the gene matches. The germline gives CDR1 LGHDT, CDR2 YNNKEL (reference sequence). CDR3 length: 17 amino acids. CDR3 sequence: CASSRRTSGGAGETQYF. The CDR3 DNA follows: TGTGCCAGCAGCCGTCGGACTAGCGGGGGGGCCGGGGAGACCCAGTACTTC.

V is TRBV6-5 and J is TRBJ1-1, with D unclear. This CDR3 spans 15 amino acids. Germline-derived CDR1 and CDR2 are MNHEY and SVGAGI. Between the trimmed V and J ends, which lost 0 bases and 3 bases, there was a span of 11 bases. The CDR3 here is CASSYSMGGDTEAFF. CDR3 DNA sequence: TGTGCCAGCAGTTACTCGATGGGCGGGGACACTGAAGCTTTCTTT.

The chain is built from TRBV15 and TRBJ2-1; 12 bases are a match to TRBD2. J was trimmed by 4 bases and V by 9 bases; bases with no gene match: 7. Germline CDR1 reads LNHNV; CDR2 reads YYDKDF (reference sequence). CDR3 length: 15 residues. CDR3 amino acids: CATRLAGDPYNEQFF. The CDR3 nucleotides are TGTGCCACGAGACTAGCGGGGGATCCTTACAATGAGCAGTTCTTC.

With regard to this clone: Other nucleotide sequences in the sample specify the same CDR3. The chain employs TRBV7-3 and TRBJ2-1; TRBD1 matches at 7 bases. V was pared by 0 bases and J by 2 bases, with 4 bases of the junction left unmatched. CDR1 and CDR2 from the germline V gene are SGHTA and FQGTGA. This CDR3 is built from 16 residues. CDR3 loop: CASSLTGTGAYNEQFF. The CDR3 DNA reads TGTGCCAGCAGCTTAACCGGAACAGGGGCCTACAATGAGCAGTTCTTC. The full variable domain, in which reference TRBV7-3 and TRBJ2-1 provide the parts outside the CDR3, is GAGVSQTPSNKVTEKGKYVELRCDPISGHTALYWYRQSLGQGPEFLIYFQGTGAADDSGLPNDRFFAVRPEGSVSTLKIQRTERGDSAVYLCASSLTGTGAYNEQFFGPGTRLTVL.

This chain connects TRBV3-1 (or the pseudogene TRBV3-2) to TRBJ2-3; 7 bases are a match to TRBD2. V lost 2 bases, J lost 0 bases, and 2 bases stayed unmatched. The CDR3 runs 15 residues. Per the germline V gene, CDR1 is LGHDT and CDR2 is YNNKEL (reference sequence). The CDR3, as DNA: TGTGCCAGCAGCCAATTAGCGGGCAGCACAGATACGCAGTATTTT. This sequence encodes CASSQLAGSTDTQYF.

The chain links TRBV4-1 to TRBJ1-4, with D possibly being TRBD1 (5 bases). The germline V gene encodes CDR1 MGHRA and CDR2 YSYEKL. The CDR3 is 14 residues long. V was trimmed by 0 bases and J by 7 bases, leaving 9 bases between them. CDR3 bases: TGCGCCAGCAGCCAAGATCAGGGAGGTGAAAAACTGTTTTTT. This encodes CASSQDQGGEKLFF.

This clone was counted a few times. This rearrangement joins TRBV7-2 to TRBJ1-1, with 8 bases fitting TRBD1. CDR1 is SGHTA, CDR2 FQGNSA, per germline. This CDR3 has 16 amino acids. The ends lost 1 base at V and 1 base at J; junction bases unmatched: 5. CDR3 sequence (DNA): TGTGCCAGCAGCTTAGACCCTGGACAGGGGAACACTGAAGCTTTCTTT. It is translated as CASSLDPGQGNTEAFF.